Listed below are T cell receptor beta chains from one sample, sequenced in a study of chemoradiotherapy in HPV16-positive cancers. The data were produced by immunoSEQ multiplex PCR, yet TCRdb's version contains in-frame clones alone and is incomplete. The profile shows about 21,000 clones, 87% of them singletons. This material consisted of blood, taken from a patient who underwent chemoradiotherapy. Every receptor here comes from a human donor with HPV-associated anogenital cancer. The CDR3 runs from the conserved cysteine through the conserved F or W. D genes are given only for firm matches. Part of the rows lack a size; the others show once, few, many or a class for expanded clones.

d_call j_call clone_size v_call cdr3_nt cdr3_aa
. TRBJ1-1 . TRBV19 TGTGCCAGTAGCCGTTACGTCGGGAACACTGAAGCTTTCTTT CASSRYVGNTEAFF
. TRBJ1-2 . TRBV7-9 TGTGCCAGCAGCCCCGGGACATCTTATGGCTACACCTTC CASSPGTSYGYTF
TRBD1 TRBJ2-5 . TRBV11-1 TGTGCCAGCAGCTCGCATGACAGGGGTGGCATGGAGACCCAGTACTTC CASSSHDRGGMETQYF
TRBD2 TRBJ2-3 . TRBV2 TGTGCCAGCAGCCCGACTAGCGGGTGGGGGGATACGCAGTATTTT CASSPTSGWGDTQYF
. TRBJ2-3 . TRBV11-3 TGTGCCAGCAGCCAAGGGGGAGAGAATACGCAGTATTTT CASSQGGENTQYF
. TRBJ2-2 . TRBV4-1 TGCGCCAGCAGCCCCAGCCCCACCGGGGAGCTGTTTTTT CASSPSPTGELFF
TRBD2 TRBJ2-7 . TRBV27 TGTGCCAGCAGTATCCTGACTAGCGGGGGGTCCTCCTACGAGCAGTACTTC CASSILTSGGSSYEQYF
. TRBJ1-2 . TRBV27 TGTGCCAGCAGTCCCCGACCTAGATATGGCTACACCTTC CASSPRPRYGYTF
TRBD1 TRBJ1-3 . TRBV6-1 TGTGCCAGCAGTGCCGTCGGACAGGGGGCGGCTGGAAACACCATATATTTT CASSAVGQGAAGNTIYF
TRBD2 TRBJ2-7 . TRBV7-2 TGTGCCAGCAGCTACGGGGGGGCCCCCTACGAGCAGTACTTC CASSYGGAPYEQYF
TRBD1 TRBJ1-2 . TRBV5-1 TGCGCCAGCAACCCCGGACAGGGCTATGGCTACACCTTC CASNPGQGYGYTF
. TRBJ2-1 . TRBV5-1 TGCGCCAGCATGTCCCAGCTCGGGACAAACAATGAGCAGTTCTTC CASMSQLGTNNEQFF
. TRBJ2-7 . TRBV15 TGTGCCACCAGCAGAATAGTATTCTACGAGCAGTACTTC CATSRIVFYEQYF
. TRBJ1-5 . TRBV12-2 TGTGCAAGTCGCTTAAGGGGGGGTTATCAGCCCCAGCATTTT CASRLRGGYQPQHF
. TRBJ1-5 few TRBV20-1 TGCAGTGCTAGGGGGTTTGGGCCCCAGCATTTT CSARGFGPQHF
TRBD1 TRBJ2-7 . TRBV7-2 TGTGCCAGCAGCTTACTGGGACAGGGCTACGAGCAGTACTTC CASSLLGQGYEQYF
. TRBJ1-1 . TRBV7-8 TGTGCCAGCAGCTTAGAGAGGGTAAACACTGAAGCTTTCTTT CASSLERVNTEAFF
TRBD1 TRBJ1-4 . TRBV18 TGTGCCAGCTCCTTCGACAGGGTCGGTGAAAAACTGTTTTTT CASSFDRVGEKLFF
. TRBJ1-1 once TRBV5-4 TGTGCCAGCAGCCAGAGACGATTGAACACTGAAGCTTTCTTT CASSQRRLNTEAFF
. TRBJ1-2 . TRBV28 TGTGCCAGCAGTTTTAGTCAGACTTATGGCTACACCTTC CASSFSQTYGYTF
TRBD2 TRBJ2-1 . TRBV5-1 TGCGCCAGCCAGACTAGCGGCCAAGTCTATGAGCAGTTCTTC CASQTSGQVYEQFF
TRBD2 TRBJ2-1 . TRBV19 TGTGCCAGTAGTCCTAGGACTAGCGGGAGAGTGGTCGCTGAGCAGTTCTTC CASSPRTSGRVVAEQFF
. TRBJ2-1 . TRBV18 TGTGCCAGCTCACAACCACCTAGGGATGAGCAGTTCTTC CASSQPPRDEQFF
TRBD1 TRBJ2-7 . TRBV5-1 TGCGCCAGCAGCCCCGGGACAGTAATCTACGAGCAGTACTTC CASSPGTVIYEQYF
. TRBJ1-4 . TRBV6-6 TGTGCCAGCAGTTATTGGGGGCAGGATGAAAAACTGTTTTTT CASSYWGQDEKLFF
. TRBJ2-5 . TRBV18 TGTGCCAGCTCACGGGCCAGGCAAGAGACCCAGTACTTC CASSRARQETQYF
TRBD2 TRBJ2-4 . TRBV5-1 TGCGCCAGCAGAAGCGGGGGAGTAGCCAAAAACATTCAGTACTTC CASRSGGVAKNIQYF
TRBD1 TRBJ2-7 . TRBV5-1 TGCGCCAGCAGCTTGGAGGGGGCTGCACTCTACGAGCAGTACTTC CASSLEGAALYEQYF
TRBD1 TRBJ2-3 . TRBV27 TGTGCCAGCAGTTTCCCCCGACAGGGCCCTACTAGTACCCGTACGCAGTATTTT CASSFPRQGPTSTRTQYF
. TRBJ2-1 . TRBV4-3 TGCGCCAGCAGCCAAGTCCGGTACAATGAGCAGTTCTTC CASSQVRYNEQFF
. TRBJ1-2 . TRBV14 TGTGCCAGCAGCCGAATCAGGGACGGGGGCTACACCTTC CASSRIRDGGYTF
. TRBJ2-2 . TRBV29-1 TGCAGCGTCGACCGGGGGTTCACCGGGGAGCTGTTTTTT CSVDRGFTGELFF
. TRBJ1-2 few TRBV2 TGTGCCTCCATTATCACTCATGGCTACACCTTC CASIITHGYTF
. TRBJ2-2 . TRBV11-2 TGTGCCAGCAGCTTAGACAGCACGAACACCGGGGAGCTGTTTTTT CASSLDSTNTGELFF
. TRBJ1-1 . TRBV19 TGTGCCAGTAGTATATCGGGCGGAGTGAACACTGAAGCTTTCTTT CASSISGGVNTEAFF
TRBD1 TRBJ1-4 . TRBV28 TGTGCCAGCAGTACAGGGGCTTCCATTGAAAAACTGTTTTTT CASSTGASIEKLFF
. TRBJ2-5 . TRBV5-1 TGCGCCAGCAGAGAGGTGGAGGAGACCCAGTACTTC CASREVEETQYF
. TRBJ1-5 . TRBV18 TGTGCCAGCTCACAAAGACAGACCAATCAGCCCCAGCATTTT CASSQRQTNQPQHF
. TRBJ2-7 . TRBV7-9 TGTGCCAGCAGCTTGGATGGGACCCCCTACGAGCAGTACTTC CASSLDGTPYEQYF
TRBD1 TRBJ1-5 . TRBV6-6 TGTGCCAGCAGTAAACTGGGACAGGGCTTAAATCAGCCCCAGCATTTT CASSKLGQGLNQPQHF
. TRBJ1-2 . TRBV28 TGTGCCAGCAGCGGGGGGACGGTGGGCTATGGCTACACCTTC CASSGGTVGYGYTF
TRBD2 TRBJ2-1 . TRBV7-8 TGTGCCAGCAGCTTAGACCCCCTAGCGGGGGGCAGGAATGAGCAGTTCTTC CASSLDPLAGGRNEQFF
TRBD1 TRBJ1-4 . TRBV27 TGTGCCAGCAGTCCCCAGGGACAGAGAATCGCAACTAATGAAAAACTGTTTTTT CASSPQGQRIATNEKLFF
TRBD1 TRBJ1-4 . TRBV10-3 TGTGCCATCAGACCGGGACAGGGGGGTGAAAAACTGTTTTTT CAIRPGQGGEKLFF
. TRBJ1-2 . TRBV29-1 TGCAGCGTTGAAGAAGGTGGGGGTTCTGTCTATGGCTACACCTTC CSVEEGGGSVYGYTF
. TRBJ2-3 . TRBV7-2 TGTGCCAGCAGCCGGTTCGGGGGTTGGACAGATACGCAGTATTTT CASSRFGGWTDTQYF
TRBD2 TRBJ2-1 . TRBV11-3 TGTGCCAGCAGCTTTGCAGCGGGAGGTGGGAATGAGCAGTTCTTC CASSFAAGGGNEQFF
. TRBJ1-1 few TRBV10-2 TGCGCCAGCAGTGAGTCTGGCAGTCGGCTGAACACTGAAGCTTTCTTT CASSESGSRLNTEAFF
TRBD1 TRBJ1-4 once TRBV2 TGTGCCAGCAGTCACGACAGGGGGCGAGAAAAACTGTTTTTT CASSHDRGREKLFF
TRBD2 TRBJ2-7 once TRBV7-3 TGTGCCAGCAGCAATAGCGGGGGGAAATCCTACGAGCAGTACTTC CASSNSGGKSYEQYF
. TRBJ2-7 . TRBV18 TGTGCCAGCTCACCCGAAGGTAACGAGCAGTACTTC CASSPEGNEQYF
TRBD1 TRBJ1-1 few TRBV7-9 TGTGCCAGCAGCTCCCAGGGGGGTAACACTGAAGCTTTCTTT CASSSQGGNTEAFF
. TRBJ1-6 . TRBV5-1 TGCGCCAGCAGCTTACGGGGGGGCTATAATTCACCCCTCCACTTT CASSLRGGYNSPLHF
. TRBJ1-1 . TRBV7-2 TGTGCCAGCAGCGGAGGGGTCAACACTGAAGCTTTCTTT CASSGGVNTEAFF
. TRBJ2-7 . TRBV7-2 TGTGCCAGCAGTTTGACCTACGAGCAGTACTTC CASSLTYEQYF
. TRBJ2-1 once TRBV9 TGTGCCAGCAGCGTAAGCCTGGGGGGGCTGGTAGATAATGAGCAGTTCTTC CASSVSLGGLVDNEQFF
TRBD2 TRBJ2-1 . TRBV6-4 TGTGCCAGCAGTGACCCCGGGGGGGCCACTAACAATGAGCAGTTCTTC CASSDPGGATNNEQFF